The rows below give T cell receptor beta chains drawn from one sample of a study of neoadjuvant anti-PD-1 for oral cavity cancer. Using immunoSEQ multiplex PCR, the repertoire was profiled, and TCRdb retains in-frame clones only, with some absent. The table lists 12,000 or so clones, about 70% of them singletons. The sample consisted of PBMCs, taken after nivolumab (anti-PD-1) treatment. Receptor source: a person between 40 and 85 years old with oral cavity squamous cell carcinoma. CDR3s include the opening cysteine and the closing phenylalanine or tryptophan. D genes are given only for firm matches. Part of the rows lack a size; the others show once, few, many or a class for expanded clones.

clone_size	v_call	j_call	d_call	cdr3_aa	cdr3_nt
-	TRBV5-1	TRBJ2-7	-	CASSLGPQGAEQYF	TGCGCCAGCAGCTTGGGGCCACAGGGAGCCGAGCAGTACTTC
-	TRBV5-1	TRBJ1-1	TRBD1	CASSLQPGQPETEAFF	TGCGCCAGCAGCCTACAACCGGGACAGCCGGAGACTGAAGCTTTCTTT
-	TRBV6-1	TRBJ2-1	-	CASSEFAGEQFF	TGTGCCAGCAGTGAGTTTGCCGGGGAGCAGTTCTTC
-	TRBV19	TRBJ2-6	-	CASSIFLGGSGANVLTF	TGTGCCAGTAGTATATTTCTCGGGGGCTCTGGGGCCAACGTCCTGACTTTC
-	TRBV9	TRBJ1-5	-	CASSVDGQRNQPQHF	TGTGCCAGCAGCGTAGATGGCCAGCGCAATCAGCCCCAGCATTTT
-	TRBV7-2	TRBJ2-7	TRBD2	CASSPGLAGAYEQYF	TGTGCCAGCAGCCCCGGACTAGCAGGCGCCTACGAGCAGTACTTC
-	TRBV10-3	TRBJ2-7	-	CAISDTSRGTYEQYF	TGTGCCATCAGTGATACAAGTAGGGGCACCTACGAGCAGTACTTC
-	TRBV19	TRBJ1-2	TRBD1	CASSMGSGTGVSGYTF	TGTGCCAGTAGTATGGGGTCCGGGACAGGGGTGAGCGGCTACACCTTC
-	TRBV29-1	TRBJ2-6	-	CSVTQSGANVLTF	TGCAGCGTTACCCAATCTGGGGCCAACGTCCTGACTTTC
-	TRBV2	TRBJ1-6	-	CASNGDNSPLHF	TGTGCCAGCAACGGGGATAATTCACCCCTCCACTTT
once	TRBV9	TRBJ2-3	-	CASSVDDSPDTQYF	TGTGCCAGCAGCGTAGACGACTCCCCAGATACGCAGTATTTT
-	TRBV11-1	TRBJ2-7	-	CASSPSGYEQYF	TGTGCCAGCAGCCCGTCTGGGTACGAGCAGTACTTC
-	TRBV5-1	TRBJ2-1	TRBD1	CASSLAQGVAYEQFF	TGCGCCAGCAGCTTGGCACAGGGGGTCGCTTATGAGCAGTTCTTC
-	TRBV5-4	TRBJ1-2	TRBD1	CASSWTGSYGYTF	TGTGCCAGCAGCTGGACAGGGAGCTATGGCTACACCTTC
-	TRBV5-4	TRBJ1-4	-	CASSSTGGLIEKLFF	TGTGCCAGCAGCTCGACCGGGGGCCTCATTGAAAAACTGTTTTTT
few	TRBV19	TRBJ2-2	-	CASSITGSNGELFF	TGTGCCAGTAGTATAACGGGTTCGAACGGGGAGCTGTTTTTT
-	TRBV2	TRBJ1-5	-	CASSEMGINNQPQHF	TGTGCCAGCAGTGAAATGGGGATTAACAATCAGCCCCAGCATTTT
few	TRBV7-8	TRBJ2-7	TRBD1	CASSRENRGTGGHEQYF	TGTGCCAGCAGCCGAGAAAACAGGGGGACAGGGGGGCACGAGCAGTACTTC
-	TRBV29-1	TRBJ2-6	-	CSVGASGANVLTF	TGCAGCGTTGGGGCCTCTGGGGCCAACGTCCTGACTTTC